A selection of T cell receptor beta chains follows, all from one sample in a study of T cell changes during pregnancy in multiple sclerosis. Clones were sequenced by immunoSEQ multiplex PCR, and TCRdb holds only the in-frame ones, with some missing. This sample yields roughly 42,000 clones, of which almost 95% are seen a single time; about 0.34% belongs to the top ten. The sample was CD4+ T cells from peripheral blood mononuclear cells, taken after pregnancy. These receptors all come from a female donor with multiple sclerosis, enrolled in a pregnancy study. Each CDR3 is given with its conserved first and last residue. The order of the fields is CDR3 protein, CDR3 DNA, V gene, D gene, J gene. A D gene is named only where the DNA matches it firmly.

CDR3aa: CAWSVLSPLPGNTIYF
CDR3nt: TGTGCCTGGAGCGTACTTAGCCCACTGCCCGGAAACACCATATATTTT
v_gene: TRBV30
d_gene: .
j_gene: TRBJ1-3

CDR3aa: CATRPAGGFTDTQYF
CDR3nt: TGTGCCACCCGGCCCGCAGGGGGCTTCACAGATACGCAGTATTTT
v_gene: TRBV19
d_gene: TRBD1
j_gene: TRBJ2-3

CDR3aa: CASSTGYEQYF
CDR3nt: TGTGCCAGCAGTACAGGCTACGAGCAGTACTTC
v_gene: TRBV25-1
d_gene: .
j_gene: TRBJ2-7

CDR3aa: CASSSGGGQGLNEKLFF
CDR3nt: TGTGCCAGTAGTAGCGGGGGGGGACAAGGGCTGAATGAAAAACTGTTTTTT
v_gene: TRBV19
d_gene: .
j_gene: TRBJ1-4

CDR3aa: CASSLVGEGSPLHF
CDR3nt: TGTGCCAGCAGCTTGGTCGGGGAAGGGTCACCCCTCCACTTT
v_gene: TRBV5-4
d_gene: .
j_gene: TRBJ1-6

CDR3aa: CASSELQKETQYF
CDR3nt: TGTGCCAGCAGTGAACTACAGAAAGAGACCCAGTACTTC
v_gene: TRBV6-1
d_gene: .
j_gene: TRBJ2-5

CDR3aa: CASRGDRANEKLFF
CDR3nt: TGCGCCAGCAGGGGGGACAGGGCAAATGAAAAACTGTTTTTT
v_gene: TRBV5-1
d_gene: TRBD1
j_gene: TRBJ1-4

CDR3aa: CASSEVGQGSGYTF
CDR3nt: TGTGCCAGCAGTGAAGTAGGACAGGGTTCGGGCTACACCTTC
v_gene: TRBV6-1
d_gene: TRBD1
j_gene: TRBJ1-2

CDR3aa: CSVVYLSTGGFNNEQFF
CDR3nt: TGCAGCGTTGTCTACCTCTCGACAGGGGGATTTAACAATGAGCAGTTCTTC
v_gene: TRBV29-1
d_gene: TRBD1
j_gene: TRBJ2-1

CDR3aa: CASSLDGTSYEQYF
CDR3nt: TGTGCCAGCAGCTTAGATGGCACCTCCTACGAGCAGTACTTC
v_gene: TRBV7-2
d_gene: .
j_gene: TRBJ2-7

CDR3aa: CASSQSGEGMETQYF
CDR3nt: TGTGCCAGCAGCCAGTCGGGGGAGGGCATGGAGACCCAGTACTTC
v_gene: TRBV4-2
d_gene: TRBD2
j_gene: TRBJ2-5

CDR3aa: CASSLGQGVAYEQYF
CDR3nt: TGTGCCAGCAGCTTAGGTCAGGGGGTCGCCTACGAGCAGTACTTC
v_gene: TRBV11-1
d_gene: TRBD1
j_gene: TRBJ2-7

CDR3aa: CASRTGQGDGYTF
CDR3nt: TGTGCCAGTAGGACCGGACAGGGGGATGGCTACACCTTC
v_gene: TRBV19
d_gene: TRBD1
j_gene: TRBJ1-2

CDR3aa: CASSLTGGFTDTQYF
CDR3nt: TGCGCCAGCAGCTTGACAGGGGGCTTCACAGATACGCAGTATTTT
v_gene: TRBV5-1
d_gene: TRBD1
j_gene: TRBJ2-3

CDR3aa: CASARRGGPNEQFF
CDR3nt: TGTGCCAGCGCAAGGAGGGGGGGCCCCAATGAGCAGTTCTTC
v_gene: TRBV21-1
d_gene: .
j_gene: TRBJ2-1

CDR3aa: CATSSPKDRPTNTGELFF
CDR3nt: TGTGCCACCAGCAGCCCTAAGGACAGACCTACGAACACCGGGGAGCTGTTTTTT
v_gene: TRBV15
d_gene: .
j_gene: TRBJ2-2

CDR3aa: CSVGHNEKLFF
CDR3nt: TGCAGCGTGGGACATAATGAAAAACTGTTTTTT
v_gene: TRBV29-1
d_gene: .
j_gene: TRBJ1-4

CDR3aa: CASSYWRGGRNEQFF
CDR3nt: TGTGCCAGCAGTTACTGGCGGGGGGGTAGAAATGAGCAGTTCTTC
v_gene: TRBV6-5
d_gene: TRBD2
j_gene: TRBJ2-1

CDR3aa: CASRSLGLNSPLHF
CDR3nt: TGTGCCAGCAGGTCTCTTGGGCTTAATTCACCCCTCCACTTT
v_gene: TRBV2
d_gene: .
j_gene: TRBJ1-6

CDR3aa: CASSPRAGGPTDTQYF
CDR3nt: TGTGCCAGCAGCCCGCGGGCAGGGGGGCCCACAGATACGCAGTATTTT
v_gene: TRBV9
d_gene: .
j_gene: TRBJ2-3

CDR3aa: CASSYLQQDNEQFF
CDR3nt: TGTGCCAGCAGTTACCTCCAACAGGACAATGAGCAGTTCTTC
v_gene: TRBV6-6
d_gene: .
j_gene: TRBJ2-1